The rows below give T cell receptor beta chains drawn from one sample of a study of vaccination and CD4 T cells after COVID-19. TCRdb re-derived calls from the PCR reads in MiXCR, one entry per CDR3 protein. The table lists thousands of distinct CDR3 sequences, around 50% of them singletons. Antigen specificity for these receptors is unknown. The sequencing input was CD4+ T cells from blood, cultured in vitro. These TCRs come from a human donor in good health. CDR3s include the opening cysteine and the closing phenylalanine or tryptophan. The D gene is left open where the match is weak. Clone size is stated in some rows and not others, as once, few, many or a class when expanded.

v_gene: TRBV28; len: 14; abundance: NA; d_gene: NA; j_gene: TRBJ1-1; CDR3aa: CASSEPGRATEAFF; CDR3nt: TGTGCCAGCAGTGAACCCGGCAGGGCCACTGAAGCTTTCTTT
v_gene: TRBV5-4; len: 15; abundance: NA; d_gene: NA; j_gene: TRBJ2-6; CDR3aa: CASTGETFGANVLTF; CDR3nt: TGTGCCAGCACCGGAGAGACTTTTGGGGCCAACGTCCTGACTTTC
v_gene: TRBV20-1; len: 14; abundance: NA; d_gene: TRBD2; j_gene: TRBJ2-1; CDR3aa: CSARGTSGNNEQFF; CDR3nt: TGCAGTGCCAGGGGGACTAGCGGAAACAATGAGCAGTTCTTC
v_gene: TRBV19; len: 16; abundance: NA; d_gene: TRBD1; j_gene: TRBJ1-2; CDR3aa: CASSRVRTGGGYGYTF; CDR3nt: TGTGCCAGTAGTAGAGTGAGGACAGGCGGAGGCTATGGCTACACCTTC
v_gene: TRBV14; len: 16; abundance: NA; d_gene: TRBD1; j_gene: TRBJ1-1; CDR3aa: CASSQLQGAPGGEAFF; CDR3nt: TGTGCCAGCAGCCAGTTACAGGGGGCGCCGGGCGGGGAAGCTTTCTTT
v_gene: TRBV2; len: 11; abundance: once; d_gene: NA; j_gene: TRBJ1-2; CDR3aa: CASSAGTPHTF; CDR3nt: TGTGCCAGCAGCGCCGGGACGCCACACACCTTC
v_gene: TRBV2; len: 12; abundance: NA; d_gene: NA; j_gene: TRBJ2-5; CDR3aa: CASSEVAETQYF; CDR3nt: TGTGCCAGCAGTGAAGTAGCCGAGACCCAGTACTTC
v_gene: TRBV11-2; len: 16; abundance: NA; d_gene: TRBD2; j_gene: TRBJ2-3; CDR3aa: CASSPRLAGSTDTQYF; CDR3nt: TGTGCCAGCAGCCCACGACTAGCGGGGAGCACAGATACGCAGTATTTT
v_gene: TRBV12-5; len: 14; abundance: NA; d_gene: TRBD1; j_gene: TRBJ2-2; CDR3aa: CASGPTGSTGELFF; CDR3nt: TGTGCTAGTGGCCCGACAGGGTCGACCGGGGAGCTGTTTTTT
v_gene: TRBV24-1; len: 12; abundance: NA; d_gene: NA; j_gene: TRBJ1-1; CDR3aa: CATSDPGTEAFF; CDR3nt: TGTGCCACCAGTGATCCGGGGACTGAAGCTTTCTTT
v_gene: TRBV28; len: 15; abundance: NA; d_gene: TRBD2; j_gene: TRBJ2-3; CDR3aa: CASKDSGGAPDTQYF; CDR3nt: TGTGCCAGCAAAGATAGCGGGGGGGCCCCAGATACGCAGTATTTT
v_gene: TRBV6-1; len: 16; abundance: few; d_gene: TRBD1; j_gene: TRBJ1-3; CDR3aa: CASSDPRGPSGNTIYF; CDR3nt: TGTGCCAGCAGTGACCCCAGGGGGCCGTCTGGAAACACCATATATTTT
v_gene: TRBV6-1; len: 12; abundance: few; d_gene: NA; j_gene: TRBJ1-1; CDR3aa: CASSPGQIEAFF; CDR3nt: TGTGCCAGCAGTCCCGGACAAATAGAAGCTTTCTTT
v_gene: TRBV7-6; len: 15; abundance: NA; d_gene: NA; j_gene: TRBJ2-2; CDR3aa: CASSFSVTNTGELFF; CDR3nt: TGTGCCAGCAGCTTCAGTGTTACGAACACCGGGGAGCTGTTTTTT
v_gene: TRBV3-1; len: 14; abundance: NA; d_gene: TRBD1; j_gene: TRBJ2-7; CDR3aa: CASSQGQGRNEQYF; CDR3nt: TGTGCCAGCAGCCAAGGACAGGGCCGCAACGAGCAGTACTTC
v_gene: TRBV6-1; len: 14; abundance: NA; d_gene: TRBD1; j_gene: TRBJ1-2; CDR3aa: CASSLTGGEDGYTF; CDR3nt: TGTGCCAGCAGCCTAACAGGGGGCGAAGATGGCTACACCTTC
v_gene: TRBV6-1; len: 13; abundance: few; d_gene: TRBD2; j_gene: TRBJ2-3; CDR3aa: CASSLSGADTQYF; CDR3nt: TGTGCCAGCAGCCTTAGCGGGGCAGATACGCAGTATTTT
v_gene: TRBV5-1; len: 15; abundance: NA; d_gene: TRBD2; j_gene: TRBJ2-1; CDR3aa: CASTLAGETYNEQFF; CDR3nt: TGCGCCAGCACCTTAGCGGGAGAGACCTACAATGAGCAGTTCTTC
v_gene: TRBV12-3/TRBV12-4; len: 15; abundance: NA; d_gene: NA; j_gene: TRBJ2-3; CDR3aa: CASSNRGRLRDTQYF; CDR3nt: TGTGCCAGCAGTAACCGGGGTAGGCTTCGAGATACGCAGTATTTT
v_gene: TRBV10-2; len: 13; abundance: few; d_gene: NA; j_gene: TRBJ1-2; CDR3aa: CASSGGRAYGYTF; CDR3nt: TGCGCCAGCAGTGGGGGCAGGGCCTATGGCTACACCTTC
v_gene: TRBV6-1; len: 15; abundance: NA; d_gene: TRBD2; j_gene: TRBJ2-7; CDR3aa: CASSPHGLAKYEQYF; CDR3nt: TGTGCCAGCAGTCCCCACGGACTAGCTAAATACGAGCAGTACTTC
v_gene: TRBV28; len: 15; abundance: NA; d_gene: TRBD1; j_gene: TRBJ1-4; CDR3aa: CASSSGQGAGEKLFF; CDR3nt: TGTGCCAGCAGTTCCGGACAGGGGGCAGGTGAAAAACTGTTTTTT
v_gene: TRBV19; len: 14; abundance: few; d_gene: NA; j_gene: TRBJ1-5; CDR3aa: CASSVSRINQPQHF; CDR3nt: TGTGCCAGTAGTGTATCCCGGATCAATCAGCCCCAGCATTTT
v_gene: TRBV15; len: 15; abundance: NA; d_gene: TRBD2; j_gene: TRBJ2-2; CDR3aa: CATSKERGDTGELFF; CDR3nt: TGTGCCACCAGCAAAGAGCGGGGAGACACCGGGGAGCTGTTTTTT
v_gene: TRBV19; len: 21; abundance: NA; d_gene: NA; j_gene: TRBJ1-5; CDR3aa: CASRWGSRGGAFVQSNQPQHF; CDR3nt: TGTGCCAGTAGATGGGGAAGTCGTGGAGGGGCGTTTGTCCAAAGCAATCAGCCCCAGCATTTT
v_gene: TRBV7-9; len: 14; abundance: NA; d_gene: TRBD1; j_gene: TRBJ1-1; CDR3aa: CASSPATGGTEAFF; CDR3nt: TGTGCCAGCAGCCCCGCGACAGGGGGGACTGAAGCTTTCTTT
v_gene: TRBV24-1; len: 15; abundance: NA; d_gene: NA; j_gene: TRBJ1-5; CDR3aa: CATSVGAGVNQPQHF; CDR3nt: TGTGCCACCAGTGTCGGGGCAGGAGTGAATCAGCCCCAGCATTTT
v_gene: TRBV7-2; len: 15; abundance: few; d_gene: NA; j_gene: TRBJ1-1; CDR3aa: CASSLQGGGNTEAFF; CDR3nt: TGTGCCAGCAGCTTACAAGGAGGGGGAAACACTGAAGCTTTCTTT
v_gene: TRBV30; len: 15; abundance: NA; d_gene: TRBD2; j_gene: TRBJ2-7; CDR3aa: CAWSRIAGGYYEQYF; CDR3nt: TGTGCCTGGAGTAGAATAGCGGGAGGTTACTACGAGCAGTACTTC
v_gene: TRBV7-6; len: 16; abundance: few; d_gene: NA; j_gene: TRBJ2-7; CDR3aa: CASSPFGQPGLGEQYF; CDR3nt: TGTGCCAGCAGCCCCTTCGGGCAACCGGGGCTTGGGGAGCAGTACTTC
v_gene: TRBV21-1; len: 16; abundance: few; d_gene: NA; j_gene: TRBJ2-2; CDR3aa: CASSKLAGTNTGELFF; CDR3nt: TGTGCCAGCAGCAAACTAGCGGGAACGAACACCGGGGAGCTGTTTTTT
v_gene: TRBV20-1; len: 15; abundance: NA; d_gene: NA; j_gene: TRBJ1-6; CDR3aa: CSALLAAAFERPLHF; CDR3nt: TGCAGTGCTCTACTCGCGGCAGCCTTCGAGAGACCCCTCCACTTT
v_gene: TRBV11-3; len: 13; abundance: NA; d_gene: NA; j_gene: TRBJ2-2; CDR3aa: CASSLAGTGELFF; CDR3nt: TGTGCCAGCAGCTTAGCTGGGACCGGGGAGCTGTTTTTT
v_gene: TRBV5-4; len: 14; abundance: NA; d_gene: NA; j_gene: TRBJ2-7; CDR3aa: CASSLDSNSYEQYF; CDR3nt: TGTGCCAGCAGCTTGGACAGCAACTCCTACGAGCAGTACTTC
v_gene: TRBV6-1; len: 18; abundance: few; d_gene: NA; j_gene: TRBJ1-5; CDR3aa: CASKRSEGIGQSNQPQHF; CDR3nt: TGTGCCAGCAAAAGGAGTGAGGGAATTGGCCAAAGCAATCAGCCCCAGCATTTT
v_gene: TRBV7-9; len: 13; abundance: NA; d_gene: NA; j_gene: TRBJ2-7; CDR3aa: CASSFSALNEQYF; CDR3nt: TGTGCCAGCAGCTTCAGCGCCCTTAACGAGCAGTACTTC
v_gene: TRBV27; len: 13; abundance: few; d_gene: TRBD1; j_gene: TRBJ1-1; CDR3aa: CASTKTGGTEAFF; CDR3nt: TGTGCCAGCACTAAAACAGGGGGCACTGAAGCTTTCTTT
v_gene: TRBV20-1; len: 15; abundance: few; d_gene: NA; j_gene: TRBJ1-2; CDR3aa: CSARGGAGDRGGYTF; CDR3nt: TGCAGTGCTAGAGGGGGAGCAGGGGATCGGGGTGGCTACACCTTC
v_gene: TRBV6-2/TRBV6-3; len: 18; abundance: few; d_gene: TRBD2; j_gene: TRBJ2-2; CDR3aa: CASSYPTGRGGNTGELFF; CDR3nt: TGTGCCAGCAGTTACCCGACAGGACGGGGGGGGAACACCGGGGAGCTGTTTTTT
v_gene: TRBV7-8; len: 16; abundance: NA; d_gene: NA; j_gene: TRBJ1-2; CDR3aa: CASNPGRDILNYGYTF; CDR3nt: TGTGCCAGCAACCCCGGCCGGGACATCCTTAACTATGGCTACACCTTC
v_gene: TRBV12-3/TRBV12-4; len: 13; abundance: NA; d_gene: NA; j_gene: TRBJ2-5; CDR3aa: CASNGQLQETQYF; CDR3nt: TGTGCCAGCAACGGACAGCTACAAGAGACCCAGTACTTC
v_gene: TRBV3-1; len: 18; abundance: NA; d_gene: NA; j_gene: TRBJ2-6; CDR3aa: CASSQAAIRVIGANVLTF; CDR3nt: TGTGCCAGCAGCCAGGCAGCAATCAGGGTAATTGGGGCCAACGTCCTGACTTTC
v_gene: TRBV6-1; len: 15; abundance: NA; d_gene: NA; j_gene: TRBJ1-2; CDR3aa: CASSTLALANYGYTF; CDR3nt: TGTGCCAGCAGTACCCTGGCATTAGCTAACTATGGCTACACCTTC
v_gene: TRBV30; len: 16; abundance: NA; d_gene: NA; j_gene: TRBJ1-5; CDR3aa: CAWSVQGGGGNQPQHF; CDR3nt: TGTGCCTGGAGTGTTCAGGGAGGCGGTGGCAATCAGCCCCAGCATTTT
v_gene: TRBV27; len: 13; abundance: NA; d_gene: NA; j_gene: TRBJ2-7; CDR3aa: CASSLYPLYEQYF; CDR3nt: TGTGCCAGCAGTTTATACCCCCTCTACGAGCAGTACTTC
v_gene: TRBV7-2; len: 15; abundance: once; d_gene: NA; j_gene: TRBJ2-1; CDR3aa: CASSLGIGVWNEQFF; CDR3nt: TGTGCCAGCAGCTTAGGGATCGGGGTTTGGAATGAGCAGTTCTTC
v_gene: TRBV7-9; len: 13; abundance: NA; d_gene: NA; j_gene: TRBJ1-2; CDR3aa: CASNPGSNYGYTF; CDR3nt: TGTGCCAGCAACCCGGGGTCTAACTATGGCTACACCTTC